One and the same sample provided the 31 T cell receptor beta chains below, sequenced in a study of sequential checkpoint blockade in melanoma (dated by TCRdb to the late 2010s). Receptor amplification or capture employed the immunoSEQ multiplex PCR assay. The table comes from immuneACCESS by way of TCRdb, which keeps in-frame sequences with V and J called. Part of the clones is missing from these tables; in studies checked, under half for an unresolved V gene and the rest for unknown reasons. Within this sample are approximately 10,000 clones, with roughly 80% of them counted one time only. Approximately 55% of the sample is in the top ten clones. What this sample's treatment or condition label stands for: randomized to nivolumab then ipilimumab (arm A) or the reverse (arm B). The sequenced sample was CD8+ T cells sorted from blood (inferred from file names), obtained from a patient given nivolumab and ipilimumab in sequence. These receptors all come from a human donor with melanoma.

This sequence joins TRBV4-1 and TRBJ1-5, with TRBD1 as a possible D gene (6 bases). V lost 3 bases to trimming and J lost 4 bases, with 19 bases between them. From germline, CDR1 is MGHRA and CDR2 YSYEKL. The CDR3 runs 17 residues. The CDR3 sequence: CASSHQADRPSNQPQHF. The CDR3 DNA reads TGCGCCAGCAGCCACCAAGCCGACAGGCCCTCTAATCAGCCCCAGCATTTT.

The chain has TRBV5-5 and TRBJ1-2; TRBD1 matches 9 bases. The CDR3 contains 15 residues. In germline, CDR1 is SGHKS, CDR2 YYEKEE (reference sequence). Unmatched junction bases numbered 6, after V lost 0 bases and J lost 6 bases. The CDR3 DNA sequence: TGTGCCAGCAGCTTGGGGACACAGGGGGCAAATGGCTACACCTTC. Amino acids: CASSLGTQGANGYTF.

V and J are TRBV15 and TRBJ2-5; 8 bases match TRBD2. Trimming took 1 base from V and 12 from J; bases not matched to a gene: 7. Germline V gene sequence: CDR1 LNHNV, CDR2 YYDKDF (reference sequence). The CDR3 has 13 residues. The CDR3 bases are TGTGCCACCAGCAGAGGGGGCGGGGGGCCTAAGTACTTC. Translated: CATSRGGGGPKYF.

The chain combines TRBV29-1 with TRBJ1-2; D possibly corresponds to TRBD1 (5 bases). This CDR3 spans 13 amino acids. Deletions cut 6 bases from V and 4 bases from J, with 15 bases between. Germline V lookup: CDR1 SQVTM, CDR2 ANQGSEA. CDR3 residues: CSVPLTDVYGYTF. The CDR3 DNA reads TGCAGCGTCCCCCTGACAGACGTCTATGGCTACACCTTC. Variable domain in full (rest from reference TRBV29-1 and TRBJ1-2): SAVISQKPSRDICQRGTSLTIQCQVDSQVTMMFWYRQQPGQSLTLIATANQGSEATYESGFVIDKFPISRPNLTFSTLTVSNMSPEDSSIYLCSVPLTDVYGYTFGSGTRLTVV.

The chain has TRBV27 and TRBJ2-7; possible D gene TRBD1, 6 bases. This CDR3 has 16 residues. V was shortened by 0 bases and J by 0 bases, with 12 bases between the two germline ends. Germline CDR1 reads MNHEY; CDR2 reads SMNVEV (reference sequence). The CDR3: CASSLSLGAHSYEQYF. CDR3 coding DNA: TGTGCCAGCAGTTTATCTCTGGGGGCCCACTCCTACGAGCAGTACTTC.

This clone appeared once. The chain links TRBV28 to TRBJ2-1, with 11 bases aligning to TRBD2. Looked up from germline, CDR1 is MDHEN and CDR2 is SYDVKM. CDR3 length: 15 residues. V was pared by 6 bases and J by 1 base, with 2 bases of the junction left unmatched. The CDR3 DNA reads TGTGCCAGCAGACTAGCGGGGGCTTCCTACAATGAGCAGTTCTTC. Translating it yields CASRLAGASYNEQFF.

A single count supports this clone. V gene TRBV13 combines with J gene TRBJ1-6; D is unresolved. Trimming cost V 1 base and J 4 bases, with 8 bases left between them. The CDR3 has 15 residues. CDR1 PRHDT and CDR2 FYEKMQ come from the germline V gene (reference sequence). CDR3 region: CASSLVADYNSPLHF. The DNA for the CDR3 is TGTGCCAGCAGCTTAGTGGCGGATTATAATTCACCCCTCCACTTT.

The chain joins TRBV4-3 to TRBJ2-3; 14 bases agree with TRBD2. The CDR3 spans 19 residues. With V trimmed by 0 bases and J by 6 bases, 11 bases remained unmatched. Germline loops: CDR1 LGHNA, CDR2 YSLEER. The CDR3 loop reads CASSQDGATSGGASDTQYF. The DNA of the CDR3 is TGCGCCAGCAGCCAAGATGGGGCGACTAGCGGGGGGGCCTCTGATACGCAGTATTTT.

The chain recombines TRBV7-9 with TRBJ2-1; 10 nucleotides match TRBD2. This CDR3 region has 15 residues. V lost 6 bases, J lost 5 bases, and 7 bases stayed unmatched. CDR1 and CDR2 from the germline V gene are SEHNR and FQNEAQ (reference sequence). CDR3 sequence: CASRPTSGENNEQFF. DNA for the CDR3: TGTGCCAGCAGACCCACTAGCGGGGAAAACAATGAGCAGTTCTTC.

Written as DNA, the CDR3 is TGTGCCAGCAGTTTATCCTCTATTAATACGCAGTATTTT. Encoded protein: CASSLSSINTQYF. This chain links TRBV27 with TRBJ2-3, with D hard to call. Germline V CDR1 and CDR2: MNHEY, SMNVEV (reference sequence). This CDR3 region has 13 residues. Between the trimmed V and J ends, which lost 0 bases and 7 bases, there was a span of 8 bases.

This clone was seen once. The chain combines TRBV10-3 with TRBJ2-2; 9 bases are a match to TRBD1. The CDR3 is made up of 15 amino acids. Germline V gives CDR1 ENHRY, CDR2 SYGVKD. The V segment lost 6 bases and the J segment 0 bases; nucleotides outside the gene matches: 2. This CDR3 reads CAIRGTGSNTGELFF. CDR3 bases: TGTGCCATCAGAGGGACAGGGTCGAACACCGGGGAGCTGTTTTTT.

The count of this clone is one. This rearrangement joins TRBV4-3 to TRBJ2-7, with D possibly being TRBD1 (5 bases). Trimming cost V 0 bases and J 2 bases, with 14 bases left between them. Germline-derived CDR1 and CDR2 are LGHNA and YSLEER. The CDR3 spans 16 residues. CDR3 loop: CASSQDGALGAYEQYF. CDR3 DNA sequence: TGCGCCAGCAGCCAAGATGGGGCTCTCGGCGCCTACGAGCAGTACTTC.

This clone has just one count. V and J are TRBV7-8 and TRBJ2-7, with D unresolved. Germline loops: CDR1 SGHVS, CDR2 FQNEAQ. Trimming left V 1 base short and J 6 bases short, with 16 bases between. The CDR3 extends over 15 amino acids. CDR3 loop: CASSLGWSPVGEQYF. The CDR3 DNA reads TGTGCCAGCAGCTTAGGGTGGAGTCCGGTCGGCGAGCAGTACTTC.

The rearrangement links TRBV27 to TRBJ2-7, with 8 bases matching TRBD1. The CDR3 is 14 amino acids. The germline V gene encodes CDR1 MNHEY and CDR2 SMNVEV (reference sequence). V shed 4 bases, J shed 1 base, and the junction held 3 bases outside the gene matches. The CDR3 sequence: CASSYGTGSYEQYF. CDR3 coding DNA: TGTGCCAGCAGTTATGGGACAGGTTCCTACGAGCAGTACTTC.

This rearrangement joins TRBV6-5 to TRBJ1-2; 9 nucleotides match TRBD1. Germline assignment: CDR1 MNHEY and CDR2 SVGAGI. The J segment lost 10 bases and the V segment lost 4 bases, leaving 10 bases of the junction unmatched. The CDR3 has 14 residues. CDR3 amino acids: CASSSTGTGRDYTF. The CDR3 DNA reads as TGTGCCAGCAGTTCAACCGGGACAGGGAGAGACTACACCTTC.

The table lists this clone with a count of one. The chain combines TRBV5-1 with TRBJ2-1, with unresolved D. CDR3 length: 13 residues. The V end was cut by 0 bases, the J end by 3 bases, with 4 bases between. The germline gives CDR1 SGHRS, CDR2 YFSETQ. In DNA, the CDR3 is TGCGCCAGCAGCTTGGTCGGCTACAATGAGCAGTTCTTC. Translating gives CASSLVGYNEQFF.

This clone showed up just once. The chain has TRBV5-8 and TRBJ2-7; weak D call: TRBD1 (5 bases). V was shortened by 4 bases and J by 2 bases, with 16 bases between the two germline ends. This CDR3 region has 15 residues. Germline lookup yields CDR1 SGHTS and CDR2 YDEGEE. CDR3 bases: TGTGCCAGCAGCCAAGTGGGGCAGCTACCCTACGAGCAGTACTTC. This codes for CASSQVGQLPYEQYF.

J is TRBJ2-5 and V is TRBV19, with 10 bases identical to TRBD1. Germline CDR1 is LNHDA and CDR2 is SQIVND (reference sequence). This CDR3 region has 19 residues. Trimming took 3 bases from V and 2 from J; bases not matched to a gene: 15. The CDR3 loop is CASSIRPRYLDRGQETQYF. CDR3 in DNA: TGTGCCAGTAGTATTCGGCCCCGCTATCTGGACAGGGGGCAAGAGACCCAGTACTTC.

V gene TRBV9 combines with J gene TRBJ2-1; perhaps TRBD2 as D (7 bases). Deletions cut 4 bases from V and 8 bases from J, with 25 bases between. The CDR3 is 17 amino acids. The V gene's germline CDR1 is SGDLS and CDR2 YYNGEE. The CDR3 reads CASSSTPHRGAGDEQFF. CDR3 bases: TGTGCCAGCAGCTCGACCCCTCACCGGGGGGCGGGGGATGAGCAGTTCTTC. The variable domain in full, with the rest retrieved from reference TRBV9 and TRBJ2-1, is DSGVTQTPKHLITATGQRVTLRCSPRSGDLSVYWYQQSLDQGLQFLIQYYNGEERAKGNILERFSAQQFPDLHSELNLSSLELGDSALYFCASSSTPHRGAGDEQFFGPGTRLTVL.

The genes are TRBV7-9 and TRBJ2-5; D is possibly TRBD2 (6 bases). Germline CDR1 reads SEHNR; CDR2 reads FQNEAQ (reference sequence). The CDR3 covers 14 residues. With 5 bases removed from V and 2 bases from J, the gap between germline ends came to 12 bases. The CDR3 coding sequence is TGTGCCAGCAGCCCACCTAGCGAACAAGAGACCCAGTACTTC. It yields the protein CASSPPSEQETQYF.

The CDR3 is CASSPRDRITGELFF. The CDR3, as DNA: TGTGCCAGCTCACCACGGGACAGGATCACCGGGGAGCTGTTTTTT. The chain employs TRBV18 and TRBJ2-2; 8 nucleotides align to TRBD1. After removal of 1 base from V and 4 bases from J, the junction contained 2 bases not matched to a gene. This CDR3 has 15 residues. Germline-derived CDR1 and CDR2 are KGHSH and LQKENI.

The chain recombines TRBV10-3 with TRBJ2-5, with TRBD2 identical over 9 bases. This CDR3 is built from 20 residues. V trimming: 3 bases; J trimming: 5 bases; junction bases outside the gene matches: 22. The germline gives CDR1 ENHRY, CDR2 SYGVKD. In nucleotides, the CDR3 is TGTGCCATCAGTGACCAACGGGGTCTAGCGGGGACATCCCACGGGGAGACCCAGTACTTC. As protein: CAISDQRGLAGTSHGETQYF.

Of note for this clone: The sample has other DNA sequences that encode this CDR3 too. The chain has TRBV28 and TRBJ2-3; tentatively, D is TRBD1 (5 bases). There are 14 residues in the CDR3. Germline V gene sequence: CDR1 MDHEN, CDR2 SYDVKM. Trimming took 3 bases from V and 3 from J, leaving 10 bases between them. The CDR3 loop reads CASSFVAGTDTQYF. CDR3 DNA sequence: TGTGCCAGCAGTTTCGTAGCAGGGACAGATACGCAGTATTTT.

This sequence joins TRBV27 and TRBJ1-5; TRBD1 aligns across 10 bases. Germline V gene data show CDR1 as MNHEY and CDR2 as SMNVEV (reference sequence). Trimming took 5 bases from V and 2 from J; bases not matched to a gene: 3. This CDR3 has 15 residues. Written as DNA, the CDR3 is TGTGCCAGCAGTCCAGGGACAGGGGGCAATCAGCCCCAGCATTTT. Amino acid sequence: CASSPGTGGNQPQHF.

CDR3 region: CASNRDRGDTGELFF. The CDR3 bases are TGTGCCAGTAACCGGGACAGGGGTGACACCGGGGAGCTGTTTTTT. The rearrangement uses TRBV19 and TRBJ2-2; 10 positions match TRBD1. The CDR3 runs 15 residues. Per germline, CDR1 LNHDA and CDR2 SQIVND (reference sequence). V trimming: 7 bases; J trimming: 3 bases; junction bases outside the gene matches: 5.

The chain combines TRBV5-1 with TRBJ2-7, with D maybe TRBD2 (6 bases). Germline values: CDR1 SGHRS, CDR2 YFSETQ. This CDR3 is built from 14 residues. Trimming took off 2 bases at V and 3 bases at J, with 12 bases between the two ends. The CDR3 loop is CASSFRLEDYEQYF. For the CDR3, the DNA is TGCGCCAGCAGCTTCCGACTAGAAGACTACGAGCAGTACTTC.

As for this clone: The sample has other DNA sequences that encode this CDR3 too. The chain carries TRBV6-5 and TRBJ1-5, with D perhaps matching TRBD1 (6 bases). V gave up 6 bases and J gave up 2 bases, with 8 bases separating them. The CDR3 consists of 13 residues. Germline CDR1 and CDR2: MNHEY and SVGAGI. CDR3 nucleotide sequence: TGTGCCAGCAGGACAGGAGGCAATCAGCCCCAGCATTTT. Translation: CASRTGGNQPQHF.

This chain joins TRBV19 and TRBJ1-5; the D gene is possibly TRBD1 (5 bases). Germline CDR1 reads LNHDA; CDR2 reads SQIVND (reference sequence). This CDR3 has 14 amino acids. V shed 4 bases and J shed 3 bases, with 10 bases lying between them. The CDR3 DNA reads TGTGCCAGTAGTAAATCAGGGTCCAATCAGCCCCAGCATTTT. The encoded protein is CASSKSGSNQPQHF.

The rearrangement links TRBV27 to TRBJ2-3, with TRBD2 as a possible D gene (6 bases). CDR1 and CDR2 from the germline V gene are MNHEY and SMNVEV (reference sequence). The CDR3 length is 14 residues. V gave up 2 bases and J gave up 7 bases, with 13 bases separating them. CDR3 sequence reads: CASSLGVAGNTQYF. The CDR3, as DNA: TGTGCCAGCAGTTTAGGGGTCGCGGGGAATACGCAGTATTTT.

V is TRBV4-3 and J is TRBJ2-1, with TRBD1 identical over 9 bases. Germline CDR1 LGHNA, CDR2 YSLEER. Unmatched junction bases numbered 6, after V lost 1 base and J lost 2 bases. The CDR3 spans 17 residues. CDR3 bases: TGCGCCAGCAGCCAAGGTTTCGGGACAGGGACCTACAATGAGCAGTTCTTC. Translated, it gives CASSQGFGTGTYNEQFF.

V is TRBV7-2 and J is TRBJ1-3, with 7 bases matching TRBD1. V lost 2 bases to trimming and J lost 0 bases; unmatched junction nucleotides: 10. The CDR3 covers 18 residues. CDR1 is SGHTA, CDR2 FQGNSA, per germline. The CDR3 DNA sequence: TGTGCCAGCAGCTTAAAAGGCCCGGACAGGCCCTCTGGAAACACCATATATTTT. This codes for CASSLKGPDRPSGNTIYF.